Each of the 32 T cell receptor beta chains below was sequenced from the same sample in a study of monozygotic twins with inflammatory bowel disease. TCRdb reanalyzed the 5' RACE reads, giving one entry per CDR3 protein sequence and no DNA. The sample has about 380,000 distinct CDR3 sequences. Sequenced material: blood. The receptors were gathered from a human donor with ulcerative colitis or Crohn's disease, or a healthy co-twin of an affected twin (not recorded which).

This chain uses TRBV7-9 with TRBJ1-2; TCRdb indicates TRBD1, and absent DNA this call remains unverified. Germline assignment: CDR1 SEHNR and CDR2 FQNEAQ (reference sequence). This CDR3 has 15 amino acids. CDR3: CASSLVGGVLLGYTF.

The J gene is TRBJ2-2, the V gene TRBV5-1. Germline CDR1 reads SGHRS; CDR2 reads YFSETQ. The CDR3 has 13 residues. The CDR3 reads CASSFDPTGELFF.

The rearrangement uses TRBV7-9 and TRBJ1-5. The CDR3 has 15 amino acids. CDR1 SEHNR and CDR2 FQNEAQ come from the germline V gene (reference sequence). Here the CDR3 reads CASSPSSVGGQPQHF.

The rearrangement uses TRBV2 and TRBJ2-3; TCRdb's D call, TRBD2, is unchecked because there is no DNA. This CDR3 region has 14 residues. Germline V gene data show CDR1 as SNHLY and CDR2 as FYNNEI. CDR3 loop: CASRPALSTDTQYF. Drawing the rest from reference TRBV2 and TRBJ2-3, the complete variable domain is EPEVTQTPSHQVTQMGQEVILRCVPISNHLYFYWYRQILGQKVEFLVSFYNNEISEKSEIFDDQFSVERPDGSNFTLKIRSTKLEDSAMYFCASRPALSTDTQYFGPGTRLTVL.

This sequence joins TRBV13 and TRBJ2-3. The CDR3 length is 12 residues. Germline values: CDR1 PRHDT, CDR2 FYEKMQ (reference sequence). CDR3 protein: CASSLGSDTQYF.

V gene TRBV3-1 combines with J gene TRBJ2-7. Germline CDR1 is LGHDT and CDR2 is YNNKEL (reference sequence). The CDR3 is 16 amino acids. The CDR3 loop reads CASSQVFRSLTYEQYF.

The V call is TRBV5-1, the J call TRBJ2-1; absent DNA, TCRdb's TRBD1 call cannot be checked. Per germline, CDR1 SGHRS and CDR2 YFSETQ. This CDR3 has 16 amino acids. The CDR3 spells CASSYDLAGAYNEQFF.

The V gene is TRBV25-1, the J gene TRBJ2-2; lacking DNA, the TRBD1 call made by TCRdb goes unchecked. The CDR3 contains 16 residues. CDR1 and CDR2 from the germline V gene are MGHDK and SYGVNS. The CDR3 spells CASSELRQGGTGELFF.

The rearrangement links TRBV4-3 to TRBJ1-2; the TCRdb D gene call, TRBD1, has no DNA to confirm it. From germline, CDR1 is LGHNA and CDR2 YSLEER. This CDR3 has 15 amino acids. This CDR3 is CASSQVEAAGQGFTF.

The chain carries TRBV7-2 and TRBJ2-1; TCRdb designates TRBD2, a call that cannot be tested without DNA. The CDR3 loop spans 14 amino acids. CDR1 is SGHTA and CDR2 is FQGNSA in the germline V gene. CDR3 loop: CASSLGGGGHEQFF.

V and J are TRBV5-5 and TRBJ1-1. Germline V gives CDR1 SGHKS, CDR2 YYEKEE (reference sequence). The CDR3 consists of 14 residues. The CDR3 here is CASSLALGNTEAFF.

The V and J genes are TRBV7-9 and TRBJ1-5; with no DNA, the TCRdb D assignment of TRBD1 cannot be verified. This CDR3 contains 14 residues. Germline CDR1 SEHNR, CDR2 FQNEAQ (reference sequence). The CDR3 loop is CASSRGTGNQPQHF.

The CDR3 loop is CASSSQGGSSSYEQYF. This sequence joins TRBV7-2 and TRBJ2-7; the D gene TCRdb calls, TRBD1, cannot be checked with no DNA. Germline V gene data show CDR1 as SGHTA and CDR2 as FQGNSA. This CDR3 is built from 16 residues.

This chain joins TRBV11-1 and TRBJ1-2. The CDR3 loop spans 18 amino acids. In germline, CDR1 is SGHAT, CDR2 FQDESV (reference sequence). CDR3 protein: CASSLSRGSGLANYGYTF.

This chain uses TRBV29-1 with TRBJ1-2. Germline V gives CDR1 SQVTM, CDR2 ANQGSEA. The CDR3 is 11 amino acids. CDR3 residues: CSVARVYGYTF.

The J gene is TRBJ2-5, the V gene TRBV20-1; TCRdb reports TRBD1, a call that lacks DNA to check it against. The CDR3 runs to 14 residues. Germline V gene sequence: CDR1 DFQATT, CDR2 SNEGSKA (reference sequence). The CDR3 here is CSAPGPARQETQYF.

V and J are TRBV6-2 or TRBV6-3 and TRBJ2-7; TCRdb names TRBD1, which stays unverified in the absence of DNA. Germline V gene data show CDR1 as MNHEY and CDR2 as SVGEGT. The CDR3 consists of 16 residues. CDR3 protein: CASRTEQGTVSYEQYF.

The rearrangement joins TRBV7-9 to TRBJ1-1; absent DNA, TCRdb's TRBD1 call cannot be checked. Germline V lookup: CDR1 SEHNR, CDR2 FQNEAQ (reference sequence). This CDR3 has 16 amino acids. CDR3 sequence reads: CASSFWTGAPYTEAFF.

V usage is TRBV7-3 and J usage is TRBJ2-7; absent DNA, TCRdb's TRBD1 call cannot be checked. Looked up from germline, CDR1 is SGHTA and CDR2 is FQGTGA. The CDR3 has 13 amino acids. This CDR3 reads CASSMTGGYEQYF.

The rearrangement uses TRBV3-1 and TRBJ2-3; TCRdb selects TRBD2, and the lack of DNA leaves this call unchecked. Germline V gene sequence: CDR1 LGHDT, CDR2 YNNKEL (reference sequence). This CDR3 is built from 16 residues. This chain's CDR3 is CASSQDPPGGADTQYF.

This chain uses TRBV6-5 with TRBJ1-3; TCRdb's D gene call, TRBD1, goes unchecked for lack of DNA. CDR3 length equals 18 residues. Germline loops: CDR1 MNHEY, CDR2 SVGAGI. The CDR3 region is CASSYLGDRGPSGNTIYF.

The gene calls are TRBV2 and TRBJ1-5; TCRdb reports TRBD1, a call that lacks DNA to check it against. Germline V gene sequence: CDR1 SNHLY, CDR2 FYNNEI. The CDR3 runs 14 residues. The CDR3 loop reads CASSEGTGNQPQHF.

The rearrangement links TRBV7-2 to TRBJ2-7; absent DNA, TCRdb's TRBD1 call cannot be checked. CDR3 length: 15 amino acids. Germline values: CDR1 SGHTA, CDR2 FQGNSA. The CDR3: CASSFGTVPSYEQYF. Variable domain in full (rest from reference TRBV7-2 and TRBJ2-7): GAGVSQSPSNKVTEKGKDVELRCDPISGHTALYWYRQSLGQGLEFLIYFQGNSAPDKSGLPSDRFSAERTGGSVSTLTIQRTQQEDSAVYLCASSFGTVPSYEQYFGPGTRLTVT.

This sequence joins TRBV20-1 and TRBJ2-3; lacking DNA, the TRBD2 call made by TCRdb goes unchecked. Per the germline V gene, CDR1 is DFQATT and CDR2 is SNEGSKA (reference sequence). The CDR3 covers 16 residues. The CDR3: CSARAAGLAGTDTQYF.

The chain uses TRBV5-6 and TRBJ2-7; there is no DNA to check the TCRdb D call of TRBD1. There are 12 residues in the CDR3. From germline, CDR1 is SGHDT and CDR2 YYEEEE. The CDR3 spells CASSSPSAEQYF. The full variable domain, its missing parts supplied by reference TRBV5-6 and TRBJ2-7, is DAGVTQSPTHLIKTRGQQVTLRCSPKSGHDTVSWYQQALGQGPQFIFQYYEEEERQRGNFPDRFSGHQFPNYSSELNVNALLLGDSALYLCASSSPSAEQYFGPGTRLTVT.

The chain couples TRBV15 to TRBJ2-2. This CDR3 comprises 16 residues. Germline-derived CDR1 and CDR2 are LNHNV and YYDKDF (reference sequence). CDR3 protein: CATSRDQAGNTGELFF.

V usage is TRBV7-2 and J usage is TRBJ2-2; the TCRdb call, TRBD1, lacks DNA for checking. This CDR3 spans 17 amino acids. Germline V CDR1 and CDR2: SGHTA, FQGNSA. Here the CDR3 reads CASSFSGGGANTGELFF.

The J gene is TRBJ1-6, the V gene TRBV9; there is no DNA to check the TCRdb D call of TRBD1. This CDR3 comprises 13 residues. Germline CDR1 SGDLS, CDR2 YYNGEE. This chain's CDR3 is CASSFDGQNTLHF.

The V and J genes are TRBV4-2 and TRBJ2-3; there is no DNA to check the TCRdb D call of TRBD1. The germline V gene encodes CDR1 LGHNA and CDR2 YNFKEQ. The CDR3 covers 16 residues. CDR3 loop: CASSQEGTTGTDTQYF.

This chain uses TRBV20-1 with TRBJ2-5; as DNA is missing, the TRBD1 call by TCRdb cannot be tested. The CDR3 covers 14 residues. The germline V gene encodes CDR1 DFQATT and CDR2 SNEGSKA (reference sequence). The CDR3 reads CSARDGALGGTQYF.

The chain couples TRBV14 to TRBJ2-2; without DNA, the TCRdb call of TRBD1 cannot be checked. Germline V gene lookup returns CDR1 SGHDN and CDR2 FVKESK. The length of the CDR3 is 14 residues. CDR3 amino acids: CASSPGPNTGELFF.

The genes are TRBV4-3 and TRBJ2-7; TCRdb calls TRBD1, which cannot be checked without DNA. The germline V gene has CDR1 LGHNA and CDR2 YSLEER. CDR3 length: 15 amino acids. The CDR3 protein is CASSQVGTGRKEQYF.